A selection of T cell receptor beta chains follows, all from one sample in a study of vaccination and CD4 T cells after COVID-19. TCRdb re-analysed the PCR reads in MiXCR, keeping a single row per CDR3 protein. Among approximately 10,000 distinct CDR3 sequences listed, 58% were seen once. No cognate antigen is known for these TCRs. Sequenced sample: CD4+ T cells from blood, cultured in vitro. The receptors come from a human donor who had recovered from COVID-19. The CDR3 runs from the conserved cysteine through the conserved F or W. Fields, in order: V gene, CDR3 length, D gene, J gene, clone size, CDR3 protein. D genes are given only for firm matches. Clone size appears in some rows only: once, few, many, or a class for an expanded clone.

v_call: TRBV7-9; cdr3_length: 12; d_call: NA; j_call: TRBJ2-7; clone_size: NA; cdr3_aa: CASSLGAYEQYF
v_call: TRBV7-2; cdr3_length: 15; d_call: NA; j_call: TRBJ2-3; clone_size: NA; cdr3_aa: CASSWKGRDTDTQYF
v_call: TRBV7-2; cdr3_length: 18; d_call: TRBD2; j_call: TRBJ2-3; clone_size: NA; cdr3_aa: CASSLFGGASGSADTQYF
v_call: TRBV4-3; cdr3_length: 15; d_call: NA; j_call: TRBJ2-3; clone_size: few; cdr3_aa: CASSQDVRHTDTQYF
v_call: TRBV20-1; cdr3_length: 14; d_call: NA; j_call: TRBJ1-5; clone_size: NA; cdr3_aa: CSASRGRINQPQHF
v_call: TRBV6-2/TRBV6-3; cdr3_length: 14; d_call: NA; j_call: TRBJ1-5; clone_size: few; cdr3_aa: CASSSPGHNQPQHF
v_call: TRBV7-8; cdr3_length: 15; d_call: NA; j_call: TRBJ1-1; clone_size: NA; cdr3_aa: CASSLAQWAGMAAFF
v_call: TRBV6-2/TRBV6-3; cdr3_length: 11; d_call: TRBD2; j_call: TRBJ2-5; clone_size: NA; cdr3_aa: CSSGVSKTQYF
v_call: TRBV27; cdr3_length: 12; d_call: NA; j_call: TRBJ2-7; clone_size: NA; cdr3_aa: CASSFLGGEQYF
v_call: TRBV6-2/TRBV6-3; cdr3_length: 15; d_call: NA; j_call: TRBJ2-7; clone_size: NA; cdr3_aa: CASRSWTVSSYEQYF
v_call: TRBV12-3/TRBV12-4; cdr3_length: 17; d_call: TRBD1; j_call: TRBJ1-1; clone_size: NA; cdr3_aa: CASSLGSGTVLNTEAFF
v_call: TRBV6-1; cdr3_length: 15; d_call: NA; j_call: TRBJ1-1; clone_size: NA; cdr3_aa: CASRYNRGPETEAFF
v_call: TRBV28; cdr3_length: 14; d_call: NA; j_call: TRBJ1-3; clone_size: NA; cdr3_aa: CASSFGGSGNTIYF
v_call: TRBV27; cdr3_length: 16; d_call: TRBD2; j_call: TRBJ2-1; clone_size: NA; cdr3_aa: CASSQGTSGYSNEQFF
v_call: TRBV7-3; cdr3_length: 17; d_call: NA; j_call: TRBJ1-5; clone_size: NA; cdr3_aa: CASSLRGPGGHNQPQHF
v_call: TRBV7-7; cdr3_length: 15; d_call: TRBD1; j_call: TRBJ2-5; clone_size: NA; cdr3_aa: CASSLAAGGFETQYF
v_call: TRBV11-3; cdr3_length: 15; d_call: NA; j_call: TRBJ2-5; clone_size: few; cdr3_aa: CASSPRSGLGETQYF
v_call: TRBV7-3; cdr3_length: 13; d_call: TRBD1; j_call: TRBJ2-7; clone_size: NA; cdr3_aa: CASSPGGSYEQYF
v_call: TRBV6-2/TRBV6-3; cdr3_length: 18; d_call: TRBD1; j_call: TRBJ2-4; clone_size: few; cdr3_aa: CASSYWGTGGSAKNIQYF
v_call: TRBV6-5; cdr3_length: 17; d_call: TRBD1; j_call: TRBJ2-3; clone_size: NA; cdr3_aa: CASSYGPPGQQTDTQYF
v_call: TRBV6-1; cdr3_length: 15; d_call: TRBD2; j_call: TRBJ2-5; clone_size: NA; cdr3_aa: CASSVTRGGQETQYF
v_call: TRBV9; cdr3_length: 13; d_call: NA; j_call: TRBJ1-2; clone_size: NA; cdr3_aa: CASSVMTSYGYTF
v_call: TRBV24-1; cdr3_length: 15; d_call: NA; j_call: TRBJ1-5; clone_size: NA; cdr3_aa: CATSESYRDNQPQHF
v_call: TRBV2; cdr3_length: 14; d_call: NA; j_call: TRBJ1-5; clone_size: NA; cdr3_aa: CASSYSRSYQPQHF
v_call: TRBV11-2; cdr3_length: 16; d_call: TRBD1; j_call: TRBJ2-3; clone_size: NA; cdr3_aa: CASSHRIGGGTDTQYF
v_call: TRBV10-3; cdr3_length: 13; d_call: NA; j_call: TRBJ1-1; clone_size: NA; cdr3_aa: CAIRVGQGTEAFF
v_call: TRBV18; cdr3_length: 17; d_call: TRBD2; j_call: TRBJ2-4; clone_size: NA; cdr3_aa: CASSPPTSGLAKNIQYF
v_call: TRBV6-1; cdr3_length: 15; d_call: TRBD1; j_call: TRBJ1-2; clone_size: NA; cdr3_aa: CASQGRGQAYYGYTF
v_call: TRBV20-1; cdr3_length: 14; d_call: TRBD1; j_call: TRBJ1-1; clone_size: NA; cdr3_aa: CSARGDRGTFEAFF
v_call: TRBV7-9; cdr3_length: 12; d_call: NA; j_call: TRBJ2-7; clone_size: NA; cdr3_aa: CASSSIHIGQYF
v_call: TRBV20-1; cdr3_length: 12; d_call: NA; j_call: TRBJ2-1; clone_size: NA; cdr3_aa: CSASAVDNEQFF
v_call: TRBV11-2; cdr3_length: 14; d_call: TRBD2; j_call: TRBJ2-3; clone_size: NA; cdr3_aa: CASSFSGSTDTQYF
v_call: TRBV7-2; cdr3_length: 13; d_call: NA; j_call: TRBJ1-1; clone_size: few; cdr3_aa: CASGQLSQGSAFF
v_call: TRBV7-9; cdr3_length: 13; d_call: TRBD2; j_call: TRBJ2-5; clone_size: few; cdr3_aa: CASSFGLAETQYF
v_call: TRBV27; cdr3_length: 14; d_call: TRBD1; j_call: TRBJ2-2; clone_size: NA; cdr3_aa: CASSRDRATGELFF